The next 14 T cell receptor beta chains were all read from a single sample in a study of T-cell memory formation after mild COVID-19. A single record per CDR3 protein comes from TCRdb applying MiXCR to the 5' RACE reads. Here the sample spans over 70,000 distinct CDR3 sequences, over 12% being singletons. Sequencing used PBMCs or a T cell subset sorted from them (not recorded which). The source of these receptors is a man between 18 and 29 years old who had mild COVID-19 (a few samples of this study predate the infection). Cell type and time point are not known.

The rearrangement links TRBV6-2 or TRBV6-3 to TRBJ1-5; D is unclear. V dropped 5 bases and J dropped 9 bases, with 20 bases sitting between them. Germline V gene sequence: CDR1 MNHEY, CDR2 SVGEGT. The CDR3 consists of 15 residues. CDR3 in amino acids: CASSALGLGAGPQHF. CDR3 DNA sequence: TGTGCCAGCAGTGCCCTGGGCCTGGGCGCTGGGCCCCAGCATTTT.

J is TRBJ2-1 and V is TRBV20-1; perhaps TRBD1 as D (6 bases). The CDR3 consists of 15 residues. The V end lost 2 bases, the J end lost 7 bases, and 18 bases lay between the germline ends. Germline V lookup: CDR1 DFQATT, CDR2 SNEGSKA (reference sequence). CDR3 nucleotide sequence: TGCAGTGCTAGACTCCCGGACAGAGGAGGAAATGAGCAGTTCTTC. It encodes CSARLPDRGGNEQFF.

The chain links TRBV5-1 to TRBJ1-5; no clear D gene. From germline, CDR1 is SGHRS and CDR2 YFSETQ. This CDR3 region has 17 residues. V lost 3 bases to trimming and J lost 1 base, with 17 bases between them. CDR3 sequence: CASSCPRHRRSNQPQHF. The CDR3 coding sequence is TGCGCCAGCAGCTGCCCCAGACACCGAAGAAGCAATCAGCCCCAGCATTTT.

This sequence joins TRBV29-1 and TRBJ2-7, with TRBD1 matching 10 bases. Germline trimming cut 6 bases from V and 9 bases from J; bases unmatched to any gene: 17. CDR1 and CDR2 (germline): SQVTM, ANQGSEA. The CDR3 is 15 amino acids. The CDR3 here is CSVSTGTGAFYLQYF. The DNA for the CDR3 is TGCAGCGTGAGCACCGGGACAGGGGCCTTTTATTTGCAGTACTTC.

The V and J genes are TRBV19 and TRBJ1-1; TRBD1 is a possible D gene (5 bases). This CDR3 contains 15 residues. Trimming took 6 bases from V and 7 from J, leaving 21 bases between them. Germline V gene data show CDR1 as LNHDA and CDR2 as SQIVND (reference sequence). The CDR3 DNA reads TGTGCCAGTAGGACCGGGGACTGGAGCGTCGTTGAAGCTTTCTTT. Protein product: CASRTGDWSVVEAFF.

This clonotype was counted a few times. The CDR3 protein is CASGRTREQYF. The CDR3 DNA sequence: TGTGCTAGTGGCCGCACCCGCGAGCAGTACTTC. This chain links TRBV12-5 with TRBJ2-7, with unresolved D. The ends were cut back, 6 bases at V and 6 bases at J, with 9 bases in the middle. Germline CDR1 and CDR2: LGHNT and FRNRAP. This CDR3 contains 11 residues.

This chain uses TRBV7-2 with TRBJ2-1; TRBD1 matches at 9 bases. The CDR3 loop spans 14 amino acids. Looked up from germline, CDR1 is SGHTA and CDR2 is FQGNSA. Germline trimming cut 3 bases from V and 7 bases from J; bases unmatched to any gene: 4. Here the CDR3 DNA reads TGTGCCAGCAGCTTGAGTGGGACAGGGAATGAGCAGTTCTTC. Translating it yields CASSLSGTGNEQFF.

Many counts were recorded for this clonotype. The chain joins TRBV25-1 to TRBJ1-2, with a tentative D call TRBD1 (5 bases). The ends were cut back, 6 bases at V and 2 bases at J, with 13 bases in the middle. The CDR3 is made up of 14 amino acids. Germline assignment: CDR1 MGHDK and CDR2 SYGVNS. The CDR3: CASRDHGGNYGYTF. CDR3 coding DNA: TGTGCCAGCAGAGACCACGGGGGGAACTATGGCTACACCTTC.

The chain couples TRBV20-1 to TRBJ1-1, with D tentatively TRBD1 (5 bases). The ends were cut back, 3 bases at V and 0 bases at J, with 14 bases in the middle. Germline V gene lookup returns CDR1 DFQATT and CDR2 SNEGSKA (reference sequence). The CDR3 contains 15 residues. The DNA of the CDR3 is TGCAGTGCTAGGGACCCGGGACGGGTGAACACTGAAGCTTTCTTT. It is translated as CSARDPGRVNTEAFF.

This clonotype has a handful of counts. The chain links TRBV5-1 to TRBJ2-3; unclear D gene. V lost 9 bases, J lost 1 base, and 21 bases lay in between. Per germline, CDR1 SGHRS and CDR2 YFSETQ. The CDR3 has 16 amino acids. The CDR3 region has the DNA TGCGCCACCGATACCCCTTATAACACTGGCACAGATACGCAGTATTTT. Translating it yields CATDTPYNTGTDTQYF. The variable domain in full, completed from reference TRBV5-1 and TRBJ2-3, reads KAGVTQTPRYLIKTRGQQVTLSCSPISGHRSVSWYQQTPGQGLQFLFEYFSETQRNKGNFPGRFSGRQFSNSRSEMNVSTLELGDSALYLCATDTPYNTGTDTQYFGPGTRLTVL.

V usage is TRBV7-3 and J usage is TRBJ1-2; D is perhaps TRBD1 (5 bases). The CDR3 runs to 15 residues. The germline V gene encodes CDR1 SGHTA and CDR2 FQGTGA. Trimming took off 2 bases at V and 2 bases at J, with 12 bases between the two ends. The CDR3 nucleotides are TGTGCCAGCAGCTTACGGGGGGGAGTGAACTATGGCTACACCTTC. It encodes CASSLRGGVNYGYTF.

The chain combines TRBV6-4 with TRBJ2-1; 7 bases are shared with TRBD1. The CDR3 spans 15 residues. V lost 6 bases, J lost 8 bases, and 13 bases stayed unmatched. Germline V gene lookup returns CDR1 MRHNA and CDR2 SNTAGT. The CDR3 sequence: CASSDRTGGIHEQFF. In nucleotides, the CDR3 is TGTGCCAGCAGCGACAGGACAGGTGGTATCCATGAGCAGTTCTTC.

This clonotype was detected only a few times. The genes are TRBV4-1 and TRBJ1-3; D not resolved. This CDR3 contains 14 residues. Trimming cost V 3 bases and J 7 bases, with 13 bases left between them. Germline V gene sequence: CDR1 MGHRA, CDR2 YSYEKL. The chain's CDR3 is CASSQVSFGNTIYF. The DNA for the CDR3 is TGCGCCAGCAGCCAGGTCTCCTTCGGGAACACCATATATTTT.

This clonotype appeared a few times. The chain carries TRBV9 and TRBJ1-2; the match to TRBD1 covers 10 bases. CDR1 and CDR2 (germline): SGDLS, YYNGEE. The CDR3 has 16 residues. The V segment lost 4 bases and the J segment 3 bases; nucleotides outside the gene matches: 9. The CDR3 DNA follows: TGTGCCAGCAGCCAGGACAGGGGGAGTGCAGACTATGGCTACACCTTC. Its translation is CASSQDRGSADYGYTF.